This TCR beta chain was identified in a study of blood T cell repertoires in COVID-19. For the study at large: Acute and convalescent COVID-19 samples came from the United States, Italy and Spain. T cells, B-cell-depleted T cells, or PBMCs supplied cDNA or gDNA.

A Seattle source enrolled patients during active infection and followed them longitudinally. This CDR3 has 11 residues. Trimming shortened V by 5 bases and J by 8 bases, and 9 bases separated the two germline ends. The table lists this clone with a few counts. Source study methods: It was from reference gene primer amplification that nucleated cell counts were estimated. This table comes from immunoSEQ multiplex PCR, and its TCRdb copy is limited to in-frame clones, with some not included. V, J and clone size were drawn from that table, and D and trimming were deduced from the DNA. The data contain around 170,000 clones, under 85% of them singletons.

Sequences were obtained from peripheral blood. The TCR comes from an older woman with COVID-19, enrolled during active disease. This chain joins TRBV12-3 or TRBV12-4 and TRBJ1-1; weak D call: TRBD1 (6 bases). In DNA form, the CDR3 reads TGTGCCAGCAGTCGAGGACAGGAAGCTTTCTTT. This codes for CASSRGQEAFF.